This T cell receptor beta chain was captured by sequencing in a study of regulatory T cells in long-lasting Graves disease. In the study overall: Antithyroid drugs had been taken by newly diagnosed Graves' patients for under 3 months.

This CDR3 spans 16 amino acids. Deletions cut 0 bases from V and 0 bases from J, with 10 bases between. Looked up from germline, CDR1 is SGHRS and CDR2 is YFSETQ. This sample's time point: newly diagnosed GD, antithyroid drugs for less than 3 months. The TCR library was prepared using RNA isolated from PBMCs. The TCR beta library used iRepertoire HTBI primers with Arm-PCR amplification of CDR3. A single record per CDR3 protein comes from TCRdb applying MiXCR to the multiplex PCR reads. The table lists hundreds of thousands of distinct CDR3 sequences, roughly 15% of them singletons, with 15% to 20% in the top ten. The same data also contributed to another study, on T cells in Graves' hyperthyroidism and ophthalmopathy. Per that study: Primed by the HTBI set, a first-round RT-PCR was run on the TCR CDR3. Most thyroid clonotypes that were expanded above 0.001 also turned up in blood.

The sequencing here drew on peripheral blood mononuclear cells (PBMCs), taken at new diagnosis, from a patient treated with antithyroid drugs. The chain carries TRBV5-1 and TRBJ1-5; D may be TRBD1 (6 bases). The origin of this receptor is a woman aged 25 to 45 with Graves disease. CDR3 in DNA: TGCGCCAGCAGCTTGGAGGGGGGAAATAGCAATCAGCCCCAGCATTTT. Its protein is CASSLEGGNSNQPQHF.